The clone carrying this T cell receptor (beta chain) has a count of ten or more. These data belong to a study of T cells after yellow fever vaccination. The CDR3 sequence is 13 residues long. TCRdb used MiXCR to reprocess the 5' RACE reads, holding one entry per CDR3 protein. Altogether some 240,000 distinct CDR3 sequences are present, approximately 3.6% being singletons, with the ten largest covering about 20%. Sequenced here: PBMCs, sampled 15 days after the yellow fever booster vaccination. The TCR comes from a man aged 18 to 29 who received the YFV17D yellow fever vaccine. The gene calls are TRBV12-3 or TRBV12-4 and TRBJ2-7; maybe TRBD1 (6 bases). Written as DNA, the CDR3 is TGTGCCAGCACCCAAGGGTCTAGTAGGAACGGACAGGTC. As protein: CASTQGSSRNGQV.